Following are 31 T cell receptor beta chains from one sample sequenced in a study of sequential checkpoint blockade in melanoma. TCRdb's copy holds only in-frame clones and misses some; the assay was immunoSEQ multiplex PCR. The data show around 18,000 clones, roughly 66% seen once. Treatment reported: randomized to nivolumab then ipilimumab (arm A) or the reverse (arm B). The sample was CD8+ T cells sorted from blood (inferred from file names), taken from a patient given nivolumab and ipilimumab in sequence. All receptors come from a human donor with melanoma.

The chain has TRBV5-1 and TRBJ1-1; 9 nucleotides agree with TRBD1. The V gene end was trimmed by 0 bases and the J gene end by 4 bases; junction bases not matched to a gene: 1. The length of the CDR3 is 14 residues. Germline V gives CDR1 SGHRS, CDR2 YFSETQ. The CDR3 sequence is CASSLETGGTEAFF. The DNA for the CDR3 is TGCGCCAGCAGCTTGGAGACAGGGGGCACTGAAGCTTTCTTT. The full variable domain, its missing parts supplied by reference TRBV5-1 and TRBJ1-1, is KAGVTQTPRYLIKTRGQQVTLSCSPISGHRSVSWYQQTPGQGLQFLFEYFSETQRNKGNFPGRFSGRQFSNSRSEMNVSTLELGDSALYLCASSLETGGTEAFFGQGTRLTVV.

The chain is built from TRBV9 and TRBJ1-3; D call uncertain. CDR3 size: 16 residues. Germline CDR1 SGDLS, CDR2 YYNGEE. Trimming took off 4 bases at V and 0 bases at J, with 14 bases between the two ends. The CDR3 DNA follows: TGTGCCAGCAGCTCCCGGGATACACACTCTGGAAACACCATATATTTT. It yields the protein CASSSRDTHSGNTIYF.

A word on this clone: One end of the junction fails to match germline, which may point to a read error. V and J are TRBV13 and TRBJ2-7; tentatively, D is TRBD1 (6 bases). The CDR3 has 14 amino acids. Germline CDR1 and CDR2: PRHDT and FYEKMQ (reference sequence). As DNA, the CDR3 is TGTGCCAACAGCTCAGCCGACAGGTCCTACGAGCAGTACTTC. Amino acids: CANSSADRSYEQYF.

The CDR3 DNA sequence: TGTGCCAGCAGCTTACGACAGGGAAGGGGCGAGCAGTACTTC. Amino acid sequence: CASSLRQGRGEQYF. This chain connects TRBV11-3 to TRBJ2-7; TRBD1 matches at 7 bases. The CDR3 contains 14 residues. J gave up 6 bases and V 2 bases, and 7 bases lay outside the gene matches. Looked up from germline, CDR1 is SGHNT and CDR2 is YENEEA.

The chain uses TRBV23-1 and TRBJ1-5; weak D call: TRBD1 (6 bases). TRBV23-1 is placed among ORFs of uncertain function. V lost 1 base and J 5 bases, leaving 18 bases between the germline ends. The CDR3 has 17 amino acids. The CDR3: CASSQWGGGGGYQPQHF. The CDR3 DNA reads TGCGCCAGCAGTCAATGGGGGGGCGGTGGGGGCTATCAGCCCCAGCATTTT.

This clone is a singleton in its sample. The gene calls are TRBV13 and TRBJ1-2; D is undetermined. Germline CDR1 and CDR2: PRHDT and FYEKMQ (reference sequence). The ends were cut back, 0 bases at V and 4 bases at J, with 12 bases in the middle. The CDR3 contains 15 residues. The CDR3 protein is CASSLGRGSAYGYTF. CDR3 bases: TGTGCCAGCAGCTTAGGCCGAGGCTCAGCCTATGGCTACACCTTC.

This sequence joins TRBV5-6 and TRBJ1-2; D call uncertain. In germline, CDR1 is SGHDT, CDR2 YYEEEE. Trimming stripped 2 bases from V and 6 bases from J, with 8 bases between. The CDR3 has 12 residues. In nucleotides, the CDR3 is TGTGCCAGCAGCTTCCCCGGGGATGGCTACACCTTC. Protein: CASSFPGDGYTF.

This chain connects TRBV30 to TRBJ2-7; D may be TRBD1 (7 bases). The CDR3 has 14 residues. Between the trimmed V and J ends, which lost 3 bases and 1 base, there was a span of 13 bases. The germline gives CDR1 GTSNPN, CDR2 SVGIG (reference sequence). In nucleotides, the CDR3 is TGTGCCTGGAGCCAGGGGGGCCCATCCTACGAGCAGTACTTC. Its translation is CAWSQGGPSYEQYF.

The chain employs TRBV7-8 and TRBJ2-1, with TRBD2 matching 8 bases. Germline V gives CDR1 SGHVS, CDR2 FQNEAQ. The CDR3 sequence is 15 residues long. V was clipped by 4 bases and J by 8 bases; unmatched bases: 10. CDR3 nucleotide sequence: TGTGCCAGCAGCTCCGCGGCCGGGGGGGCCGATGAGCAGTTCTTC. This gives the protein CASSSAAGGADEQFF.

The genes are TRBV5-1 and TRBJ1-2, with TRBD1 matching over 7 bases. Trimming took 4 bases from V and 5 from J; bases not matched to a gene: 8. CDR3 size: 14 residues. Germline loops: CDR1 SGHRS, CDR2 YFSETQ. The CDR3 protein is CASSPYRGGYGYTF. The CDR3 region has the DNA TGCGCCAGCAGCCCCTACAGGGGCGGATATGGCTACACCTTC.

CDR3 DNA sequence: TGCGCCAGCAGCCAAGACAGGGGGACGGTATTGGAGACCCAGTACTTC. Translated, it gives CASSQDRGTVLETQYF. The V gene is TRBV4-3, the J gene TRBJ2-5, with 7 bases identical to TRBD1. The J segment lost 5 bases and the V segment lost 0 bases, leaving 9 bases of the junction unmatched. The V gene's germline CDR1 is LGHNA and CDR2 YSLEER. This CDR3 has 16 amino acids.

The chain recombines TRBV25-1 with TRBJ1-2; D is unclear. Germline V gene sequence: CDR1 MGHDK, CDR2 SYGVNS. V lost 2 bases to trimming and J lost 8 bases, with 9 bases between them. The length of the CDR3 is 12 residues. CDR3 nucleotide sequence: TGTGCCAGCAGTGAAGTGAGAAAGGGCTACACCTTC. Translation gives CASSEVRKGYTF.

This chain uses TRBV5-4 with TRBJ2-7, with TRBD1 as a possible D gene (5 bases). Germline V CDR1 and CDR2: SGHNT, YYREEE (reference sequence). The V and J ends lost 1 base and 5 bases respectively, with 13 bases between them. The CDR3 covers 14 residues. CDR3 region: CASSLWQGLHEQYF. CDR3 sequence (DNA): TGTGCCAGCAGCTTGTGGCAGGGTCTTCACGAGCAGTACTTC.

The chain combines TRBV2 with TRBJ2-7; TRBD2 is a possible D gene (5 bases). The CDR3 runs 15 residues. Germline CDR1 SNHLY, CDR2 FYNNEI. The germline V and J ends were trimmed by 2 bases and 2 bases, with 13 bases remaining between them. The CDR3 nucleotides are TGTGCCAGCAGTGAAAACAGCGGAATTCCCTACGAGCAGTACTTC. Translation gives CASSENSGIPYEQYF.

Worth noting for this clone: The junction departs from the called germline gene at one end, perhaps through a read error. This specimen includes other DNA sequences encoding the same CDR3. The chain couples TRBV9 to TRBJ2-2; tentatively, D is TRBD2 (6 bases). In germline, CDR1 is SGDLS, CDR2 YYNGEE. This CDR3 is 14 amino acids long. CDR3 in amino acids: CASSVRAGTGELFF. CDR3 in DNA: TGTGCCAGCAGCGTAAGGGCGGGGACCGGGGAACTGTTTTTT.

This sequence joins TRBV5-5 and TRBJ2-5, with D hard to call. TRBJ2-7 matches the DNA end more closely, so the J call is doubtful. The CDR3 contains 12 residues. Germline V gives CDR1 SGHKS, CDR2 YYEKEE (reference sequence). CDR3 nucleotide sequence: TGTGCCAGCAGCTTGGGCGGCTACGAGCAGTACTTC. It is translated as CASSLGGYEQYF.

CDR3 bases: TGCGCCAGCAGCCCCCCCACGGAAACAGTCTCCTACAATGAGCAGTTCTTC. The encoded protein is CASSPPTETVSYNEQFF. This sequence joins TRBV4-1 and TRBJ2-1, with D hard to call. The CDR3 runs 17 residues. Germline V CDR1 and CDR2: MGHRA, YSYEKL. Trimming stripped 4 bases from V and 0 bases from J, with 16 bases between.

V is TRBV2 and J is TRBJ2-6, with D possibly being TRBD1 (6 bases). CDR1 and CDR2 (germline): SNHLY, FYNNEI. Between the trimmed V and J ends, which lost 6 bases and 0 bases, there was a span of 12 bases. CDR3 size: 16 residues. Written as DNA, the CDR3 is TGTGCCAGCAGAAACGACAGGACCTCTGGGGCCAACGTCCTGACTTTC. Translation gives CASRNDRTSGANVLTF.

CDR3 nucleotides: TGTGCCAGTAGTATCTCCCCTCGGGAAACCTACGAGCAGTACTTC. Protein sequence: CASSISPRETYEQYF. The chain recombines TRBV19 with TRBJ2-7; tentative D call: TRBD2 (5 bases). V lost 3 bases to trimming and J lost 2 bases, with 14 bases between them. The CDR3 covers 15 residues. The germline V gene has CDR1 LNHDA and CDR2 SQIVND (reference sequence).

The rearrangement links TRBV2 to TRBJ2-6, with a weak D call TRBD2 (5 bases). Trimming took 11 bases from V and 2 from J, leaving 10 bases between them. Germline V CDR1 and CDR2: SNHLY, FYNNEI. This CDR3 has 13 residues. The CDR3 reads CARGSTGANVLTF. The CDR3 DNA follows: TGTGCCCGCGGGTCTACTGGGGCCAACGTCCTGACTTTC.

This clone is medium-sized in the sample. V and J are TRBV28 and TRBJ1-3; D not resolved. From germline, CDR1 is MDHEN and CDR2 SYDVKM. V was trimmed by 8 bases and J by 0 bases, leaving 11 bases between them. The CDR3 sequence is 14 residues long. The CDR3 protein is CASRMESSGNTIYF. CDR3 bases: TGTGCCAGCCGGATGGAGAGCTCTGGAAACACCATATATTTT.

This rearrangement joins TRBV11-3 to TRBJ2-3; maybe TRBD2 (5 bases). V gave up 1 base and J gave up 1 base, with 12 bases separating them. CDR3 length: 16 amino acids. CDR1 SGHNT and CDR2 YENEEA come from the germline V gene. CDR3 bases: TGTGCCAGCAGCTTAGCGAACGGGGTAGGCACAGATACGCAGTATTTT. Translating gives CASSLANGVGTDTQYF. The full variable domain, its missing parts supplied by reference TRBV11-3 and TRBJ2-3, is EAGVVQSPRYKIIEKKQPVAFWCNPISGHNTLYWYLQNLGQGPELLIRYENEEAVDDSQLPKDRFSAERLKGVDSTLKIQPAELGDSAVYLCASSLANGVGTDTQYFGPGTRLTVL.

J is TRBJ2-2 and V is TRBV19; 7 positions match TRBD1. Trimming cost V 3 bases and J 5 bases; bases outside gene matches: 6. Per the germline V gene, CDR1 is LNHDA and CDR2 is SQIVND (reference sequence). The CDR3 length is 15 residues. This CDR3 is CASSIQAGGTGELFF. CDR3 nucleotide sequence: TGTGCCAGTAGTATTCAGGCAGGGGGTACCGGGGAGCTGTTTTTT.

The V and J genes are TRBV30 and TRBJ2-3; D is perhaps TRBD2 (5 bases). The germline gives CDR1 GTSNPN, CDR2 SVGIG (reference sequence). This CDR3 spans 14 amino acids. V lost 0 bases to trimming and J lost 1 base, with 8 bases between them. The CDR3 loop is CAWSVLGGTDTQYF. CDR3 coding DNA: TGTGCCTGGAGTGTACTCGGGGGCACAGATACGCAGTATTTT.

This chain links TRBV9 with TRBJ1-5, with TRBD1 as a possible D gene (5 bases). The CDR3 has 15 amino acids. Germline lookup yields CDR1 SGDLS and CDR2 YYNGEE. Trimming left V 4 bases short and J 2 bases short, with 13 bases between. This chain's CDR3 is CASSPSGAGNQPQHF. The CDR3 nucleotides are TGTGCCAGCAGCCCGAGTGGGGCTGGCAATCAGCCCCAGCATTTT.

The chain carries TRBV6-1 and TRBJ1-5; D is undetermined. This CDR3 comprises 14 residues. CDR1 is MNHNS, CDR2 SASEGT, per germline. Trimming removed 10 bases from V and 2 bases from J, with 15 bases in between. CDR3 in amino acids: CATAPGYGNQPQHF. The CDR3 DNA reads TGTGCCACCGCGCCGGGATATGGCAATCAGCCCCAGCATTTT.

The V gene is TRBV19, the J gene TRBJ1-5; no definite D call. Germline CDR1 is LNHDA and CDR2 is SQIVND (reference sequence). The CDR3 is 18 amino acids. V was clipped by 1 base and J by 0 bases, with 16 bases between them. In DNA, the CDR3 is TGTGCCAGTAGTATAGTCTCGGGTTCGGTCGTTAGCAATCAGCCCCAGCATTTT. Its protein product is CASSIVSGSVVSNQPQHF.

This chain connects TRBV7-9 to TRBJ2-5; TRBD1 matches 7 bases. This CDR3 contains 15 residues. Germline V lookup: CDR1 SEHNR, CDR2 FQNEAQ (reference sequence). J lost 2 bases, V lost 1 base, and 4 bases had no gene match. The CDR3 bases are TGTGCCAGCAGCTTAGGAGGGACAGAACAAGAGACCCAGTACTTC. Translating it yields CASSLGGTEQETQYF.

This clone was seen a few times. V is TRBV2 and J is TRBJ2-5; D may be TRBD1 (6 bases). The assigned J gene may be wrong: the sequence end matches TRBJ2-7 better. The CDR3 has 16 residues. Looked up from germline, CDR1 is SNHLY and CDR2 is FYNNEI. The CDR3 reads CASSDPVEDSSYEQYF. CDR3 DNA: TGTGCCAGCAGCGACCCAGTGGAGGACAGCTCCTACGAGCAGTACTTC.

This clone has just one count. The chain combines TRBV5-4 with TRBJ2-2; D is perhaps TRBD1 (6 bases). Trimming took 0 bases from V and 0 from J, leaving 12 bases between them. Germline loops: CDR1 SGHNT, CDR2 YYREEE (reference sequence). This CDR3 is built from 17 residues. CDR3 amino acids: CASSLALGAANTGELFF. The DNA of the CDR3 is TGTGCCAGCAGCTTGGCTCTGGGGGCAGCGAACACCGGGGAGCTGTTTTTT.

V is TRBV5-1 and J is TRBJ2-7; no reliable D call. The CDR3 totals 13 residues. The V gene's germline CDR1 is SGHRS and CDR2 YFSETQ. V was clipped by 3 bases and J by 3 bases, with 10 bases between them. This CDR3 is CASSWAEGYEQYF. Here the CDR3 DNA reads TGCGCCAGCAGCTGGGCAGAAGGCTACGAGCAGTACTTC.